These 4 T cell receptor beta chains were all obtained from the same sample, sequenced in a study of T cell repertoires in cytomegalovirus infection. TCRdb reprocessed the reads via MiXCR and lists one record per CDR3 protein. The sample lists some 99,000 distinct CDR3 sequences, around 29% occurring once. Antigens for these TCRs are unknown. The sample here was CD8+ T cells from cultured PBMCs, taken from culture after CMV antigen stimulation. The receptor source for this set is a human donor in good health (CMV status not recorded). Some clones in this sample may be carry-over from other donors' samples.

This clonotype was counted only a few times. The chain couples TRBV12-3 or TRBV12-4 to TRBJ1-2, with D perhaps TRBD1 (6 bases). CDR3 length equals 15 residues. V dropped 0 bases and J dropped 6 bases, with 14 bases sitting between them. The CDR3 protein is CASSLAIRGIHGYTF. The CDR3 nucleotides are TGTGCCAGCAGTTTAGCGATAAGGGGGATTCATGGCTACACCTTC.

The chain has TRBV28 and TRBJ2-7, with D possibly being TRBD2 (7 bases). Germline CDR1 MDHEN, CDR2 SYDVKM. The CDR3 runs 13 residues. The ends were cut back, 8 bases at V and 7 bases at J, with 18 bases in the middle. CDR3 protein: CASDRGGGREQYF. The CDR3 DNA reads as TGTGCCAGCGATAGGGGGGGGGGCCGGGAGCAGTACTTC.

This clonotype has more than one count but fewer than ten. CDR3 sequence: CASSEGSGGGYEQYF. The CDR3 DNA reads TGTGCCAGCAGCGAAGGTAGCGGGGGGGGCTACGAGCAGTACTTC. The rearrangement joins TRBV5-3 to TRBJ2-7; 11 bases agree with TRBD2. TRBV5-3 carries the ORF label, with uncertain function. Trimming at V came to 8 bases and at J to 3 bases, leaving 10 bases not matched to a gene. The CDR3 loop spans 15 amino acids.

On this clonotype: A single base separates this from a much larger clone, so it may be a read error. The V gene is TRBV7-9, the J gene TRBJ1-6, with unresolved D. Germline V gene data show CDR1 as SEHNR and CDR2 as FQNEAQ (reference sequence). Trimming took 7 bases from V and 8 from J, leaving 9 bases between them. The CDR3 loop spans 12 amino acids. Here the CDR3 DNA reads TGTGCCAGCACCGGATGGTATTCACCCCTCCACTTT. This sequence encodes CASTGWYSPLHF.